The T cell receptor beta chain described here comes from a study of blood T cell repertoires in COVID-19. Study information: Samples taken during acute and convalescent COVID-19 were collected in the United States, Italy and Spain. Sample material is recorded as cDNA or gDNA derived from T cells, B-cell-depleted T cells, or PBMCs.

The authors' processing: Amplification of reference gene primers provided the estimated nucleated cell counts. This table comes from immunoSEQ multiplex PCR, and its TCRdb copy is limited to in-frame clones, with some not included. V and J calls and clone size are copied from that table; D and trimming were computed from the DNA. The data contain 150,000 or so clones, around 87% of them seen just once; the ten biggest clones take up about 6%. V lost 0 bases to trimming and J lost 5 bases; unmatched junction nucleotides: 7. Germline V CDR1 and CDR2: SGDLS, YYNGEE. CDR3 length: 17 residues. The chain has TRBV9 and TRBJ1-4; TRBD1 agrees at 10 bases. The source material was peripheral blood. The clonotype originates from an older man with acute or convalescent COVID-19. This CDR3 is CASSVGAAGQGNEKLFF. The CDR3 DNA sequence: TGTGCCAGCAGCGTAGGGGCAGCGGGACAGGGGAATGAAAAACTGTTTTTT. The whole variable domain, filled in from reference TRBV9 and TRBJ1-4, reads DSGVTQTPKHLITATGQRVTLRCSPRSGDLSVYWYQQSLDQGLQFLIQYYNGEERAKGNILERFSAQQFPDLHSELNLSSLELGDSALYFCASSVGAAGQGNEKLFFGSGTQLSVL.